These 28 T cell receptor beta chains were all obtained from the same sample, sequenced in a study of control samples from healthy donors and cancer patients. TCRdb keeps only in-frame clones here, not all; method: immunoSEQ multiplex PCR. The sample consists of 50,000 or so clones, 70% to 90% of them appearing once. The specimen sequenced was blood. These receptors originate from a man aged 50 to 59 in good health.

V and J are TRBV6-2 or TRBV6-3 and TRBJ1-2, with a weak D call TRBD1 (6 bases). Germline CDR1 MNHEY, CDR2 SVGEGT. CDR3 length equals 16 residues. The V and J ends lost 3 bases and 0 bases respectively, with 14 bases between them. The CDR3 is CASSYNSDRTNYGYTF. The CDR3 DNA reads as TGTGCCAGCAGTTATAATTCGGACAGAACTAACTATGGCTACACCTTC.

This clone was seen just once. The V call is TRBV18, the J call TRBJ2-2; D ambiguous. Germline values: CDR1 KGHSH, CDR2 LQKENI. Trimming shortened V by 5 bases and J by 7 bases, and 8 bases separated the two germline ends. This CDR3 has 12 amino acids. CDR3 in amino acids: CASSTDGGELFF. Written as DNA, the CDR3 is TGTGCCAGCTCAACGGACGGCGGGGAGCTGTTTTTT. Drawing the rest from reference TRBV18 and TRBJ2-2, the complete variable domain is NAGVMQNPRHLVRRRGQEARLRCSPMKGHSHVYWYRQLPEEGLKFMVYLQKENIIDESGMPKERFSAEFPKEGPSILRIQQVVRGDSAAYFCASSTDGGELFFGEGSRLTVL.

The chain is built from TRBV11-3 and TRBJ2-5; D remains ambiguous. In germline, CDR1 is SGHNT, CDR2 YENEEA. The CDR3 runs 13 residues. V was cut by 1 base and J by 5 bases, with 8 bases left in between. CDR3 region: CASSLAFAETQYF. CDR3 coding DNA: TGTGCCAGCAGCTTAGCCTTTGCCGAGACCCAGTACTTC.

The chain couples TRBV6-5 to TRBJ2-1; tentatively, D is TRBD1 or TRBD2 (5 bases each). Germline lookup yields CDR1 MNHEY and CDR2 SVGAGI. The CDR3 is made up of 15 amino acids. Between the trimmed V and J ends, which lost 7 bases and 3 bases, there was a span of 16 bases. In DNA form, the CDR3 reads TGTGCCAGCACCGGCGTTTTGGGGGTCTACAATGAGCAGTTCTTC. Amino acids: CASTGVLGVYNEQFF.

This rearrangement joins TRBV18 to TRBJ2-3; weak D call: TRBD2 (6 bases). The CDR3 covers 15 residues. V was cut by 0 bases and J by 6 bases, with 13 bases left in between. From germline, CDR1 is KGHSH and CDR2 LQKENI. The CDR3 DNA reads as TGTGCCAGCTCACCACCTGGAGGGATAGGGGATACGCAGTATTTT. It is translated as CASSPPGGIGDTQYF.

The chain combines TRBV18 with TRBJ1-5; no reliable D call. The CDR3 runs to 13 residues. Trimming removed 2 bases from V and 2 bases from J, with 4 bases in between. CDR1 is KGHSH, CDR2 LQKENI, per germline. The CDR3 loop reads CASSPEGNQPQHF. CDR3 nucleotides: TGTGCCAGCTCACCAGAAGGCAATCAGCCCCAGCATTTT.

This chain uses TRBV28 with TRBJ1-2; possible D gene TRBD1, 6 bases. Trimming took off 4 bases at V and 7 bases at J, with 13 bases between the two ends. This CDR3 is 13 amino acids long. From germline, CDR1 is MDHEN and CDR2 SYDVKM. This CDR3 reads CASSSRQASGYTF. The CDR3, as DNA: TGTGCCAGCAGTTCGAGACAGGCCTCTGGCTACACCTTC.

The chain joins TRBV28 to TRBJ1-5, with 7 bases identical to TRBD1. CDR1 and CDR2 from the germline V gene are MDHEN and SYDVKM. The CDR3 consists of 16 residues. V lost 0 bases and J lost 4; bases outside the gene matches: 6. The CDR3 is CASSLWAGGANQPQHF. The CDR3 DNA follows: TGTGCCAGCAGTTTATGGGCAGGGGGTGCAAATCAGCCCCAGCATTTT. Supplemented by reference TRBV28 and TRBJ1-5, the full variable domain reads DVKVTQSSRYLVKRTGEKVFLECVQDMDHENMFWYRQDPGLGLRLIYFSYDVKMKEKGDIPEGYSVSREKKERFSLILESASTNQTSMYLCASSLWAGGANQPQHFGDGTRLSIL.

V gene TRBV7-9 combines with J gene TRBJ2-7; 10 bases line up with TRBD2. CDR1 and CDR2 from the germline V gene are SEHNR and FQNEAQ (reference sequence). Trimming took 3 bases from V and 2 from J; bases not matched to a gene: 4. The CDR3 has 15 amino acids. The CDR3 bases are TGTGCCAGCAGCTTTTTAGCGGGAGGCACCTACGAGCAGTACTTC. It translates to CASSFLAGGTYEQYF.

This chain uses TRBV10-2 with TRBJ2-1; D gene ambiguous. The CDR3 extends over 15 amino acids. Germline CDR1 and CDR2: WSHSY and SAAADI. V was pared by 0 bases and J by 6 bases, with 12 bases between. In DNA, the CDR3 is TGCGCCAGCAGTGAGTCGAAGGGTATGGGCAATGAGCAGTTCTTC. This translates into CASSESKGMGNEQFF.

In its sample, this clone was seen once. The chain is built from TRBV9 and TRBJ2-1; D gene unclear. Trimming took 0 bases from V and 6 from J, leaving 7 bases between them. Germline V lookup: CDR1 SGDLS, CDR2 YYNGEE. The CDR3 length is 13 residues. The chain's CDR3 is CASSVGQANEQFF. DNA of the CDR3: TGTGCCAGCAGCGTAGGCCAGGCCAATGAGCAGTTCTTC.

The chain has TRBV7-8 and TRBJ2-2; TRBD2 aligns across 15 bases. Trimming at V came to 5 bases and at J to 0 bases, leaving 4 bases not matched to a gene. Germline V lookup: CDR1 SGHVS, CDR2 FQNEAQ. The CDR3 runs 18 residues. For the CDR3, the DNA is TGTGCCAGCAGCAGCGGACTAGCGGGAGGGCCGAACACCGGGGAGCTGTTTTTT. It encodes CASSSGLAGGPNTGELFF.

The V and J genes are TRBV6-2 or TRBV6-3 and TRBJ2-3; D remains unclear. Germline V lookup: CDR1 MNHEY, CDR2 SVGEGT. V shed 1 base and J shed 0 bases, with 2 bases lying between them. The CDR3 sequence is 13 residues long. CDR3 coding DNA: TGTGCCAGCAGTTACTACAGCACAGATACGCAGTATTTT. Encoded protein: CASSYYSTDTQYF.

The V gene is TRBV9, the J gene TRBJ2-3; possibly TRBD2 for D (6 bases). CDR1 is SGDLS and CDR2 is YYNGEE in the germline V gene. There are 15 residues in the CDR3. V was pared by 0 bases and J by 6 bases, with 14 bases between. CDR3 sequence reads: CASSVEGGSGDTQYF. CDR3 coding DNA: TGTGCCAGCAGCGTAGAAGGAGGGAGTGGGGATACGCAGTATTTT.

The V and J genes are TRBV6-5 and TRBJ1-2; perhaps TRBD1 as D (5 bases). In germline, CDR1 is MNHEY, CDR2 SVGAGI. The CDR3 has 14 residues. V lost 0 bases and J 3 bases, leaving 8 bases between the germline ends. This CDR3 reads CASSYSGGDYGYTF. The DNA of the CDR3 is TGTGCCAGCAGTTACTCCGGGGGGGACTATGGCTACACCTTC.

The rearrangement uses TRBV18 and TRBJ2-7; D remains unclear. The length of the CDR3 is 13 residues. Trimming took 4 bases from V and 0 from J, leaving 7 bases between them. Germline V gives CDR1 KGHSH, CDR2 LQKENI. CDR3 protein: CASSRPDSYEQYF. CDR3 sequence (DNA): TGTGCCAGCTCACGACCGGACTCCTACGAGCAGTACTTC. The complete variable domain, with remaining parts taken from reference TRBV18 and TRBJ2-7, reads NAGVMQNPRHLVRRRGQEARLRCSPMKGHSHVYWYRQLPEEGLKFMVYLQKENIIDESGMPKERFSAEFPKEGPSILRIQQVVRGDSAAYFCASSRPDSYEQYFGPGTRLTVT.

The sample holds a few counts of this clone. This chain uses TRBV30 with TRBJ1-5, with D tentatively TRBD1 (6 bases). Trimming removed 5 bases from V and 6 bases from J, with 14 bases in between. The CDR3 consists of 13 residues. The germline CDR1 and CDR2 sequences are GTSNPN and SVGIG (reference sequence). The DNA for the CDR3 is TGTGCCTGGTCCGGACAGAGCCTTCAGCCCCAGCATTTT. This sequence encodes CAWSGQSLQPQHF. The full variable domain, its missing parts supplied by reference TRBV30 and TRBJ1-5, is SQTIHQWPATLVQPVGSPLSLECTVEGTSNPNLYWYRQAAGRGLQLLFYSVGIGQISSEVPQNLSASRPQDRQFILSSKKLLLSDSGFYLCAWSGQSLQPQHFGDGTRLSIL.

This clone was recorded only once. The rearrangement uses TRBV12-5 and TRBJ2-7; TRBD1 is a possible D gene (5 bases). The germline V and J ends were trimmed by 2 bases and 3 bases, with 11 bases remaining between them. CDR1 is LGHNT, CDR2 FRNRAP, per germline. The CDR3 consists of 14 residues. CDR3 protein: CASGLPPQDYEQYF. CDR3 sequence (DNA): TGTGCTAGTGGTTTGCCGCCACAGGACTACGAGCAGTACTTC.

The chain is built from TRBV7-9 and TRBJ1-4; D may be TRBD1 (6 bases). Per the germline V gene, CDR1 is SEHNR and CDR2 is FQNEAQ (reference sequence). There are 16 residues in the CDR3. Trimming left V 5 bases short and J 0 bases short, with 13 bases between. CDR3 in amino acids: CASSIGTLATNEKLFF. CDR3 DNA sequence: TGTGCCAGCAGCATCGGGACACTTGCAACTAATGAAAAACTGTTTTTT.

The rearrangement uses TRBV2 and TRBJ1-6; a weak D match, TRBD1 (5 bases). The CDR3 is made up of 15 amino acids. V was clipped by 2 bases and J by 9 bases, with 14 bases between them. In germline, CDR1 is SNHLY, CDR2 FYNNEI. This CDR3 reads CASSEPRARSSPLHF. In nucleotides, the CDR3 is TGTGCCAGCAGTGAACCCAGGGCGAGGTCTTCACCCCTCCACTTT.

The chain links TRBV28 to TRBJ1-5; weak D call: TRBD1 (5 bases). Germline CDR1 MDHEN, CDR2 SYDVKM. The CDR3 totals 16 residues. The germline V and J ends were trimmed by 4 bases and 11 bases, with 24 bases remaining between them. For the CDR3, the DNA is TGTGCCAGCAGTTCCCAACAGGTTCTTCGGGGATCATCCCAGCATTTT. Translating gives CASSSQQVLRGSSQHF.

The chain has TRBV27 and TRBJ1-2; weak D call: TRBD1 (6 bases). CDR1 MNHEY and CDR2 SMNVEV come from the germline V gene (reference sequence). The CDR3 is 19 amino acids. With 5 bases removed from V and 4 bases from J, the gap between germline ends came to 29 bases. CDR3 sequence reads: CASSPYGGAGVGIRYGYTF. In nucleotides, the CDR3 is TGTGCCAGCAGTCCCTACGGGGGGGCAGGGGTGGGAATACGCTATGGCTACACCTTC.

The chain employs TRBV2 and TRBJ2-3; no definite D call. CDR3 length: 12 residues. V lost 6 bases and J lost 6, with 10 bases in between. In germline, CDR1 is SNHLY, CDR2 FYNNEI. The CDR3 region is CASSLEMDTQYF. CDR3 in DNA: TGTGCCAGCAGCCTAGAGATGGATACGCAGTATTTT.

The V call is TRBV6-5, the J call TRBJ2-5; TRBD1 might be the D (5 bases). CDR3 length: 15 amino acids. CDR1 MNHEY and CDR2 SVGAGI come from the germline V gene. V was cut by 2 bases and J by 5 bases, with 15 bases left in between. CDR3 DNA: TGTGCCAGCAGTTACACAGGTTTAATGGGGGAGACCCAGTACTTC. This translates into CASSYTGLMGETQYF.

CDR3 protein: CASSIPNSPLHF. In nucleotides, the CDR3 is TGTGCCAGTAGTATTCCAAATTCACCCCTCCACTTT. The chain carries TRBV19 and TRBJ1-6; D unresolved. Germline V gene data show CDR1 as LNHDA and CDR2 as SQIVND (reference sequence). V lost 3 bases and J lost 7, with 4 bases in between. This CDR3 comprises 12 residues. The entire variable domain, with the rest obtained from reference TRBV19 and TRBJ1-6, is as follows: DGGITQSPKYLFRKEGQNVTLSCEQNLNHDAMYWYRQDPGQGLRLIYYSQIVNDFQKGDIAEGYSVSREKKESFPLTVTSAQKNPTAFYLCASSIPNSPLHFGNGTRLTVT.

The chain links TRBV2 to TRBJ2-2; D is ambiguous. CDR3 length: 14 residues. CDR1 and CDR2 (germline): SNHLY, FYNNEI. Trimming pared 0 bases from V and 1 base from J, leaving 3 bases between. CDR3 region: CASSEARNTGELFF. In DNA, the CDR3 is TGTGCCAGCAGTGAAGCGAGGAACACCGGGGAGCTGTTTTTT.

The chain carries TRBV3-1 (or the pseudogene TRBV3-2) and TRBJ2-1; TRBD2 matches 7 bases. The germline gives CDR1 LGHDT, CDR2 YNNKEL (reference sequence). This CDR3 is 14 amino acids long. The J segment lost 10 bases and the V segment lost 4 bases, leaving 10 bases of the junction unmatched. CDR3 DNA sequence: TGTGCCAGCAGCCTCCGGGACTACCGGGGGGAGCAGTTCTTC. This gives the protein CASSLRDYRGEQFF.

V gene TRBV3-1 (or the pseudogene TRBV3-2) combines with J gene TRBJ1-3; no reliable D call. Trimming cost V 5 bases and J 2 bases, with 10 bases left between them. There are 14 residues in the CDR3. The germline CDR1 and CDR2 sequences are LGHDT and YNNKEL (reference sequence). The CDR3 DNA is TGTGCCAGCAGCGACCGATGGGCTGGAAACACCATATATTTT. Its protein product is CASSDRWAGNTIYF.